This T cell receptor beta chain appears in the sequencing data of a study of cytomegalovirus exposure and HLA in healthy donors. The PCR was carried out with 60 Vbeta primers and 13 Jbeta primers. The protocol was immunoSEQ multiplex PCR, while the TCRdb copy is restricted to in-frame clones and leaves out a portion. The sample consists of 99,000 or so clones, 79% of them appearing once. The germline CDR1 and CDR2 sequences are KGHSH and LQKENI. The CDR3 length is 15 residues. V lost 0 bases and J 1 base, leaving 7 bases between the germline ends. V usage is TRBV18 and J usage is TRBJ1-3; the D is unclear. The source of this sequence is a male donor in good health and CMV-seropositive. The material sequenced was PBMCs. The CDR3 is CASSPPQASGNTIYF. As DNA, the CDR3 is TGTGCCAGCTCACCACCCCAGGCGTCTGGAAACACCATATATTTT.